This TCR beta chain comes out of a study of PD-1 blockade in classical Hodgkin lymphoma. TCRdb keeps only in-frame clones here, not all; method: immunoSEQ multiplex PCR. The repertoire holds fewer than 35,000 clones, with roughly four fifths as singletons. Germline CDR1 reads KGHSH; CDR2 reads LQKENI. The CDR3 has 14 amino acids. V was trimmed by 3 bases and J by 2 bases, leaving 10 bases between them. Time point here: cycle 4 day 1 (C4D1), after five to seven weeks of nivolumab. Every patient relapsed after autologous stem cell transplantation, and brentuximab vedotin exposure varied. The V and J genes are TRBV18 and TRBJ1-2; the D gene is possibly TRBD1 (5 bases). The TCR originated in a human donor with classical Hodgkin lymphoma. This sample comprised peripheral blood mononuclear cells (PBMCs), obtained before the fourth cycle of nivolumab. DNA of the CDR3: TGTGCCAGCTCACCTCCCGGACAAAACTATGGCTACACCTTC. It yields the protein CASSPPGQNYGYTF.